This T cell receptor beta chain was sequenced during a study of Tregs in tolerant kidney transplant recipients. Study-wide points: No direct test of biological reproducibility was done here. Validation in larger populations is needed because few patients were studied.

Germline CDR1 and CDR2: LNHDA and SQIVND (reference sequence). After removal of 8 bases from V and 3 bases from J, the junction contained 7 bases not matched to a gene. The CDR3 extends over 15 amino acids. In the case of this clone: Its antigen is as yet unknown.

Some clones are missing from TCRdb's copy, which holds only in-frame ones; the method was immunoSEQ multiplex PCR. The sample holds 15,000 to 20,000 clones, about 61% seen once. The source is a human donor in good health. The sequenced sample consisted of Tregs from blood cultured with allogeneic cells. V and J are TRBV19 and TRBJ2-3; 11 bases line up with TRBD2. This CDR3 is CASSLAGGRTDTQYF. In DNA form, the CDR3 reads TGTGCCAGTTCCTTAGCGGGGGGGCGTACAGATACGCAGTATTTT.